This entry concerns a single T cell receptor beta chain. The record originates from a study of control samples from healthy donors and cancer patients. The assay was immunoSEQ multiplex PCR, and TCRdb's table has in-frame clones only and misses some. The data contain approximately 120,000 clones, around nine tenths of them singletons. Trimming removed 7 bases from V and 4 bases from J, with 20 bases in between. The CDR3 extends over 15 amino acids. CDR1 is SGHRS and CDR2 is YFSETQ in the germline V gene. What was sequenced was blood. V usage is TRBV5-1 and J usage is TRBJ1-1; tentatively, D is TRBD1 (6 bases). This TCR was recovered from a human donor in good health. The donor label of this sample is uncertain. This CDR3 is CASATGAGDPTEAFF. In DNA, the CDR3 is TGCGCCAGCGCCACCGGGGCAGGGGACCCCACTGAAGCTTTCTTT.